Below, one TCR beta chain is given with its context. The record originates from a study of blood T cell repertoires in COVID-19. Looking at the study overall: Sites in the United States, Italy and Spain provided acute and convalescent COVID-19 samples.

Which cohort a participant joined came from the clinical history participants gave. Clones were sequenced by immunoSEQ multiplex PCR, and TCRdb holds only the in-frame ones, with some missing. The sample consists of around 190,000 clones, roughly 89% of them appearing once. The CDR3 sequence is 17 residues long. Germline V gene sequence: CDR1 LNHDA, CDR2 SQIVND (reference sequence). Trimming removed 7 bases from V and 5 bases from J; junction bases left unmatched: 15. The sequencing sample was made of PBMCs or T cells enriched from blood (not recorded which). V and J are TRBV19 and TRBJ2-2; 8 nucleotides line up with TRBD1. This TCR was recovered from a man between 18 and 29 years old with acute COVID-19. CDR3 DNA: TGTGCCAGTAATCCACGAAGACAGACAGGGGTAACCGGGGAGCTGTTTTTT. This sequence encodes CASNPRRQTGVTGELFF.